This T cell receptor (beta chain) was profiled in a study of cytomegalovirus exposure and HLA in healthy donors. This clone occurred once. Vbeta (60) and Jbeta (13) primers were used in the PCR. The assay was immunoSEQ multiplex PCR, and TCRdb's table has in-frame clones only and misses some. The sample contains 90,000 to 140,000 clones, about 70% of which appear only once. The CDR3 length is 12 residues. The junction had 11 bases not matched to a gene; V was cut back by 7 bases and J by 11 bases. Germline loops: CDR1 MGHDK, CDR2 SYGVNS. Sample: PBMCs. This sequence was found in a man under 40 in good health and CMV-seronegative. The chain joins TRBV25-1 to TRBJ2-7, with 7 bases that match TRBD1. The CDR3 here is CASNGPSTGKYF. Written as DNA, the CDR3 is TGTGCCAGCAATGGTCCCTCGACAGGGAAGTACTTC.